Each of the 27 T cell receptor beta chains below was sequenced from the same sample in a study of cytomegalovirus exposure and HLA in healthy donors (dated by TCRdb to about 2017). Library generation was performed with the immunoSEQ multiplex PCR assay. In its TCRdb copy, this immuneACCESS table keeps in-frame sequences only and misses some clones. Where compared with another copy, unresolved V genes explain less than half of these, and the others have no known cause. The sample table holds some 190,000 clones, of which more than 75% were seen once. In total, the top ten clones hold more than 5.5% of the sample. The material sequenced was PBMCs. The receptors stem from a man younger than 40 in good health and CMV-seropositive.

This clone was detected only once. The chain recombines TRBV11-1 with TRBJ2-1; D is unclear. The germline gives CDR1 SGHAT, CDR2 FQDESV (reference sequence). The CDR3 spans 15 residues. V shed 2 bases and J shed 5 bases, with 13 bases lying between them. The CDR3 coding sequence is TGTGCCAGCAGCTTAAATCGGTACACTAACAATGAGCAGTTCTTC. This gives the protein CASSLNRYTNNEQFF.

The V gene is TRBV9, the J gene TRBJ1-2; the D gene is possibly TRBD1 (5 bases). The V gene's germline CDR1 is SGDLS and CDR2 YYNGEE. Trimming pared 4 bases from V and 2 bases from J, leaving 12 bases between. This CDR3 contains 14 residues. CDR3 nucleotides: TGTGCCAGCAGCACCCGGACACTCAACTATGGCTACACCTTC. It is translated as CASSTRTLNYGYTF.

The chain employs TRBV6-1 and TRBJ1-1; possible D gene TRBD1, 5 bases. CDR1 and CDR2 (germline): MNHNS, SASEGT. V was pared by 7 bases and J by 8 bases, with 17 bases between. The CDR3 length is 13 residues. The chain's CDR3 is CASTLSRASEAFF. CDR3 nucleotide sequence: TGTGCCAGCACCTTGAGCAGGGCGTCCGAAGCTTTCTTT.

The chain is built from TRBV6-5 and TRBJ2-4, with D possibly matching TRBD2 (6 bases). Germline V gives CDR1 MNHEY, CDR2 SVGAGI. This CDR3 contains 13 residues. Trimming pared 2 bases from V and 7 bases from J, leaving 9 bases between. In nucleotides, the CDR3 is TGTGCCAGCAGTTACGGGAGCGGGAACATTCAGTACTTC. It specifies CASSYGSGNIQYF.

The chain couples TRBV6-4 to TRBJ1-5; the D gene is possibly TRBD1 (5 bases). Germline V lookup: CDR1 MRHNA, CDR2 SNTAGT. V was shortened by 6 bases and J by 5 bases, with 17 bases between the two germline ends. This CDR3 comprises 15 residues. The CDR3, as DNA: TGTGCCAGCAGCGGACATACAGGAAAAGATCAGCCCCAGCATTTT. Residues: CASSGHTGKDQPQHF.

This clone showed up just a few times. The rearrangement uses TRBV14 and TRBJ2-7; tentatively, D is TRBD1 or TRBD2 (6 bases each). The CDR3 is 15 residues long. CDR1 and CDR2 (germline): SGHDN, FVKESK. The germline V and J ends were trimmed by 1 base and 4 bases, with 14 bases remaining between them. CDR3 DNA: TGTGCCAGCAGCCAAGGAAGGAGGGGGACATACGAGCAGTACTTC. It specifies CASSQGRRGTYEQYF.

The rearrangement uses TRBV4-2 and TRBJ2-7, with TRBD1 matching 7 bases. Germline V gene sequence: CDR1 LGHNA, CDR2 YNFKEQ. V dropped 3 bases and J dropped 3; count of bases not matched to a gene: 5. The CDR3 is made up of 14 amino acids. For the CDR3, the DNA is TGTGCCAGCAGCCACCTAGGACAGGACTACGAGCAGTACTTC. Residues: CASSHLGQDYEQYF.

The chain couples TRBV28 to TRBJ2-3; either TRBD1 or TRBD2 may fit D (5 bases each). The length of the CDR3 is 15 residues. Trimming cost V 5 bases and J 4 bases, with 16 bases left between them. The V gene's germline CDR1 is MDHEN and CDR2 SYDVKM. CDR3 residues: CASSRGAGRADTQYF. The CDR3 bases are TGTGCCAGCAGTCGGGGCGCGGGTCGCGCAGATACGCAGTATTTT.

The chain combines TRBV5-5 with TRBJ1-5; 10 bases align to TRBD1. V shed 4 bases and J 5 bases; nucleotides not matched to a gene: 6. The CDR3 contains 15 residues. CDR1 is SGHKS, CDR2 YYEKEE, per germline (reference sequence). This CDR3 is CASSPRTGGDQPQHF. In DNA form, the CDR3 reads TGTGCCAGCAGCCCCAGGACAGGGGGAGATCAGCCCCAGCATTTT.

This clone was counted once. The genes are TRBV10-3 and TRBJ1-1; TRBD1 matches at 9 bases. This CDR3 is 17 amino acids long. Germline assignment: CDR1 ENHRY and CDR2 SYGVKD. V shed 0 bases, J shed 5 bases, and the junction held 10 bases outside the gene matches. The CDR3 region has the DNA TGTGCCATCAGTGAGTCTCTCTACAGGGGGCCGGGTACTGAAGCTTTCTTT. Protein: CAISESLYRGPGTEAFF.

The chain combines TRBV27 with TRBJ2-7; 7 positions match TRBD2. The CDR3 length is 13 residues. Looked up from germline, CDR1 is MNHEY and CDR2 is SMNVEV (reference sequence). J lost 7 bases, V lost 3 bases, and 6 bases had no gene match. In nucleotides, the CDR3 is TGTGCCAGCAGTTTCGGCGGGGGTATGGAGCAGTACTTC. Its protein product is CASSFGGGMEQYF.

The V call is TRBV7-2, the J call TRBJ2-7; D may be TRBD1 (6 bases). V lost 5 bases, J lost 2 bases, and 19 bases lay in between. Germline lookup yields CDR1 SGHTA and CDR2 FQGNSA. The CDR3 has 16 residues. DNA for the CDR3: TGTGCCAGCAGCCTCGCCCCCCCGGGACAAACCTACGAGCAGTACTTC. Protein: CASSLAPPGQTYEQYF.

This chain joins TRBV5-1 and TRBJ2-1; 10 nucleotides match TRBD2. This CDR3 comprises 15 residues. Germline V gene sequence: CDR1 SGHRS, CDR2 YFSETQ. V lost 0 bases, J lost 4 bases, and 1 base stayed unmatched. CDR3 in amino acids: CASSLASGGYNEQFF. DNA for the CDR3: TGCGCCAGCAGCTTGGCTAGCGGGGGATACAATGAGCAGTTCTTC.

V and J are TRBV19 and TRBJ1-1; TRBD1 aligns across 7 bases. The CDR3 is 17 residues long. The junction had 16 bases not matched to a gene; V was cut back by 3 bases and J by 6 bases. Germline V gene data show CDR1 as LNHDA and CDR2 as SQIVND (reference sequence). The CDR3 is CASSMPTWDREQAEAFF. DNA for the CDR3: TGTGCCAGTAGTATGCCAACCTGGGACAGAGAACAAGCTGAAGCTTTCTTT.

This clone has a handful of counts. The V and J genes are TRBV2 and TRBJ1-6, with 9 bases matching TRBD1. Germline CDR1 SNHLY, CDR2 FYNNEI. V lost 8 bases to trimming and J lost 7 bases; unmatched junction nucleotides: 3. The CDR3 totals 13 residues. The CDR3 protein is CASGDRANSPLHF. Here the CDR3 DNA reads TGTGCCAGCGGGGACAGGGCAAATTCACCCCTCCACTTT.

Here the CDR3 reads CASSTLGGSTDTQYF. In DNA form, the CDR3 reads TGCGCCAGCAGCACCCTGGGGGGGAGCACAGATACGCAGTATTTT. The chain combines TRBV4-1 with TRBJ2-3; 7 nucleotides agree with TRBD2. Germline loops: CDR1 MGHRA, CDR2 YSYEKL. The CDR3 is made up of 15 amino acids. The junction had 5 bases not matched to a gene; V was cut back by 5 bases and J by 0 bases.

The V gene is TRBV5-4, the J gene TRBJ1-3, with D perhaps TRBD1 (6 bases). This CDR3 contains 16 residues. The germline V gene has CDR1 SGHNT and CDR2 YYREEE (reference sequence). V shed 4 bases and J shed 0 bases, with 14 bases lying between them. Here the CDR3 DNA reads TGTGCCAGCAGCCGGGGGGCGTCGAGCTCTGGAAACACCATATATTTT. It encodes CASSRGASSSGNTIYF.

The chain combines TRBV6-5 with TRBJ1-6, with a tentative D call TRBD1 (5 bases). Looked up from germline, CDR1 is MNHEY and CDR2 is SVGAGI. This CDR3 spans 16 amino acids. With 0 bases removed from V and 10 bases from J, the gap between germline ends came to 16 bases. The CDR3 bases are TGTGCCAGCAGTTACTCTTTCCGCAGGGTAGGCTCACCCCTCCACTTT. Its protein product is CASSYSFRRVGSPLHF.

The chain employs TRBV4-1 and TRBJ2-2, with 9 bases lining up with TRBD1. This CDR3 region has 15 residues. V lost 4 bases and J lost 5; bases outside the gene matches: 5. The germline V gene encodes CDR1 MGHRA and CDR2 YSYEKL. The CDR3 reads CASSLRQGGTGELFF. CDR3 in DNA: TGCGCCAGCAGCCTGCGACAGGGGGGGACCGGGGAGCTGTTTTTT.

The CDR3 nucleotides read TGTGCCAGCAGCCCATCTGGGCTGCCCTATGGCTACACCTTC. Protein product: CASSPSGLPYGYTF. The chain couples TRBV7-3 to TRBJ1-2; D is unclear. Germline V gene lookup returns CDR1 SGHTA and CDR2 FQGTGA. The ends were cut back, 5 bases at V and 4 bases at J, with 14 bases in the middle. The CDR3 totals 14 residues.

V gene TRBV30 combines with J gene TRBJ1-1; D ambiguous. Germline V gene sequence: CDR1 GTSNPN, CDR2 SVGIG (reference sequence). The CDR3 contains 14 residues. Trimming pared 4 bases from V and 0 bases from J, leaving 12 bases between. CDR3 protein: CAWKGDNMNTEAFF. Written as DNA, the CDR3 is TGTGCCTGGAAAGGTGACAACATGAACACTGAAGCTTTCTTT. Drawing the rest from reference TRBV30 and TRBJ1-1, the complete variable domain is SQTIHQWPATLVQPVGSPLSLECTVEGTSNPNLYWYRQAAGRGLQLLFYSVGIGQISSEVPQNLSASRPQDRQFILSSKKLLLSDSGFYLCAWKGDNMNTEAFFGQGTRLTVV.

A single count supports this clone. The chain employs TRBV7-2 and TRBJ1-2, with 7 bases aligning to TRBD1. In germline, CDR1 is SGHTA, CDR2 FQGNSA. V lost 0 bases and J lost 7; bases outside the gene matches: 2. The CDR3 totals 13 residues. CDR3 loop: CASSLAGGSGYTF. The CDR3 DNA is TGTGCCAGCAGCTTAGCAGGGGGCAGTGGCTACACCTTC.

This chain uses TRBV6-5 with TRBJ1-2; possibly TRBD1 for D (6 bases). The CDR3 consists of 12 residues. Trimming cost V 5 bases and J 7 bases, with 11 bases left between them. The germline CDR1 and CDR2 sequences are MNHEY and SVGAGI. The DNA of the CDR3 is TGTGCCAGCAGTCCGGACAGATTTGGCTACACCTTC. Protein: CASSPDRFGYTF.

V and J are TRBV5-8 and TRBJ2-5; D may correspond to TRBD1 or TRBD2 (5 bases each). The V and J ends lost 5 bases and 2 bases respectively, with 10 bases between them. Looked up from germline, CDR1 is SGHTS and CDR2 is YDEGEE. This CDR3 contains 13 residues. DNA of the CDR3: TGTGCCAGCAGAAAGGGGAGACAAGAGACCCAGTACTTC. As protein: CASRKGRQETQYF.

This rearrangement joins TRBV29-1 to TRBJ2-3; 8 bases agree with TRBD1. Germline V gene lookup returns CDR1 SQVTM and CDR2 ANQGSEA. The ends lost 8 bases at V and 6 bases at J; junction bases unmatched: 10. CDR3 size: 13 residues. This CDR3 reads CSSRQGRRDTQYF. The CDR3 DNA follows: TGCAGCTCTCGACAGGGGAGGAGGGATACGCAGTATTTT.

The chain is built from TRBV25-1 and TRBJ1-5, with D hard to call. The CDR3 extends over 12 amino acids. CDR1 and CDR2 (germline): MGHDK, SYGVNS. V was cut by 4 bases and J by 7 bases, with 8 bases left in between. The CDR3 here is CASSGDGQPQHF. DNA of the CDR3: TGTGCCAGCAGTGGAGATGGGCAGCCCCAGCATTTT.

This clone was seen once. The chain is built from TRBV7-2 and TRBJ2-5; D unresolved. This CDR3 spans 14 amino acids. In germline, CDR1 is SGHTA, CDR2 FQGNSA. V shed 1 base and J shed 5 bases, with 11 bases lying between them. Written as DNA, the CDR3 is TGTGCCAGCAGCTTAGGGACCCTACTGGAGACCCAGTACTTC. It is translated as CASSLGTLLETQYF.